This TCR beta chain was sequenced during a study of Graves' ophthalmopathy and Graves' hyperthyroidism. Germline V lookup: CDR1 SQVTM, CDR2 ANQGSEA. The CDR3 covers 14 residues. Using RNA transcripts, the TCR beta CDR3 regions were amplified. The first-round RT-PCR employed HTBI primers together with the Qiagen OneStep RT-PCR kit. A multiplex PCR was then performed as the second round. Via MiXCR, TCRdb re-called the multiplex PCR reads, giving one row per CDR3 protein. This repertoire shows 200,000 to 250,000 distinct CDR3 sequences, 20% to 25% found once; its top ten account for roughly 42%. This clonotype was obtained from a woman aged 45-65 years with Graves' ophthalmopathy. Input material: peripheral blood. The chain recombines TRBV29-1 with TRBJ2-4; 8 bases line up with TRBD2. The end of the DNA aligns better with TRBJ2-1, so the J call may be wrong. The CDR3 loop is CSVAPAGLVGEQFF. The CDR3 DNA is TGCAGCGTTGCCCCGGCGGGACTAGTTGGCGAGCAGTTCTTC.